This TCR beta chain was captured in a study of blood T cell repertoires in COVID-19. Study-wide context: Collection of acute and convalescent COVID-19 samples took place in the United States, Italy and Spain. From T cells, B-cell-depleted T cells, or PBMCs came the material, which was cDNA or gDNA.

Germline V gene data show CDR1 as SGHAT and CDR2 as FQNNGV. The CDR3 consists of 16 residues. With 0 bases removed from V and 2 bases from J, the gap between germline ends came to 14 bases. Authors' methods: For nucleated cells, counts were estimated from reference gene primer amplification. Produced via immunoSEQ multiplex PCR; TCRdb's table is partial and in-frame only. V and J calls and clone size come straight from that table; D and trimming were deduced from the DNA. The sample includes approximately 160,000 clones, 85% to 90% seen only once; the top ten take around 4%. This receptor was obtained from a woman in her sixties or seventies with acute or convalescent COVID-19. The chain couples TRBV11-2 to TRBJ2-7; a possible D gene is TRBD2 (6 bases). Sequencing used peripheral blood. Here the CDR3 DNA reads TGTGCCAGCAGCTTAGATTTGGGGGACTGGGCCTACGAGCAGTACTTC. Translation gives CASSLDLGDWAYEQYF.